This TCR beta chain derives from a study of cytomegalovirus exposure and HLA in healthy donors. The germline V gene encodes CDR1 MNHEY and CDR2 SMNVEV (reference sequence). Trimming took off 5 bases at V and 7 bases at J, with 20 bases between the two ends. This CDR3 is 16 amino acids long. About this clone itself: Its specificity is unknown.

Whole-study results and caveats: TCR beta V- and J-gene trimming, according to a later analysis, was linked to a missense DCLRE1C variant. Several of the most significant clusters were apparently associated with common viral pathogens in a later analysis.

PCR employed 60 Vbeta and 13 Jbeta primers. Authors' data handling: An analysis that came later counted 70 million to 100 million unique TCR beta chains, roughly 11 million shared. Assay used: immunoSEQ multiplex PCR; TCRdb lists only in-frame clones, some missing. V, J and clone size are taken as reported in that table, and D and trimming were inferred from the DNA itself. The data contain 150,000 to 200,000 clones, roughly 80% of them seen just once; the ten biggest clones take up nearly 8.5%. The chain couples TRBV27 to TRBJ2-2, with a possible D match to TRBD2 (7 bases). Sequenced: PBMCs. This sequence originates from a male donor in good health and CMV-seropositive. CDR3 region: CASSPVRGRGNGELFF. In nucleotides, the CDR3 is TGTGCCAGCAGTCCTGTGCGGGGGAGGGGGAACGGGGAGCTGTTTTTT.